This passage covers 10 T cell receptor beta chains from one sample sequenced in a study of T cell clones after liver transplantation (dated by TCRdb to between 2018 and 2021). This sample's time point label indicates: pre-transplant. The library was made by the immunoSEQ multiplex PCR assay. TCRdb provides this immuneACCESS table in a form limited to in-frame rearrangements. Some clones are lacking; in checked studies, under half of them reflect an unresolved V gene, and why the rest are absent is not known. The sample table records roughly 100,000 clones; approximately 85% of these occur just once. The top ten hold 0.99% of the sample. The specimen comprised CD4+ T cells from blood, sampled before liver transplant. These TCRs come from a human donor who received a liver transplant.

The chain carries TRBV5-1 and TRBJ2-3; no reliable D call. Trimming removed 0 bases from V and 2 bases from J, with 10 bases in between. Germline assignment: CDR1 SGHRS and CDR2 YFSETQ. This CDR3 contains 15 residues. The CDR3, as DNA: TGCGCCAGCAGCTTGGATAGCCCGGCCACAGATACGCAGTATTTT. Its protein is CASSLDSPATDTQYF.

V gene TRBV5-6 combines with J gene TRBJ2-7, with D unclear. Germline values: CDR1 SGHDT, CDR2 YYEEEE. V was pared by 4 bases and J by 0 bases, with 8 bases between. The CDR3 has 13 amino acids. The CDR3 DNA follows: TGTGCCAGCAGCCGGAAGGCCTCCTACGAGCAGTACTTC. Translating it yields CASSRKASYEQYF.

The rearrangement joins TRBV2 to TRBJ2-7; D is unresolved. The CDR3 sequence is 13 residues long. Looked up from germline, CDR1 is SNHLY and CDR2 is FYNNEI. V was trimmed by 6 bases and J by 3 bases, leaving 12 bases between them. CDR3 DNA: TGTGCCAGCAGCCTTGAAGACGGCTACGAGCAGTACTTC. It is translated as CASSLEDGYEQYF.

This clone was observed a handful of times. The rearrangement links TRBV4-1 to TRBJ2-7; the D is unclear. This CDR3 spans 14 amino acids. V was cut by 4 bases and J by 5 bases, with 15 bases left in between. Germline lookup yields CDR1 MGHRA and CDR2 YSYEKL. As DNA, the CDR3 is TGCGCCAGCAGCCTTCGTTCAGGATCTAACGAGCAGTACTTC. Residues: CASSLRSGSNEQYF.

This clone was seen only a few times. The CDR3 region has the DNA TGTGCCAGCAGCCAAGATTTCAGCTCTGGAAACACCATATATTTT. It is translated as CASSQDFSSGNTIYF. J is TRBJ1-3 and V is TRBV4-2; D is uncertain. This CDR3 is 15 amino acids long. The germline V and J ends were trimmed by 0 bases and 0 bases, with 6 bases remaining between them. Germline CDR1 reads LGHNA; CDR2 reads YNFKEQ.

This clone was counted a single time. J is TRBJ2-2 and V is TRBV2; 10 bases align to TRBD1. The germline V gene has CDR1 SNHLY and CDR2 FYNNEI. V lost 3 bases, J lost 7 bases, and 5 bases stayed unmatched. The CDR3 is 15 residues long. The CDR3 nucleotides read TGTGCCAGCAGTGACAGGACAGGGGGAATCGGGGAGCTGTTTTTT. It yields the protein CASSDRTGGIGELFF.

CDR3 DNA: TGTGCCACCAGCAGAGAAAGGGACAGGGGTTTCTCCTACGAGCAGTACTTC. This gives the protein CATSRERDRGFSYEQYF. The V and J genes are TRBV15 and TRBJ2-7, with 10 positions matching TRBD1. The CDR3 runs to 17 residues. Germline V gene lookup returns CDR1 LNHNV and CDR2 YYDKDF (reference sequence). After removal of 0 bases from V and 0 bases from J, the junction contained 5 bases not matched to a gene.

This chain connects TRBV5-1 to TRBJ2-2, with D possibly being TRBD1 (5 bases). The CDR3 length is 15 residues. The ends were cut back, 3 bases at V and 4 bases at J, with 13 bases in the middle. CDR1 and CDR2 from the germline V gene are SGHRS and YFSETQ. Written as DNA, the CDR3 is TGCGCCAGCAGCTCGACCCAGGGAAGCACCGGGGAGCTGTTTTTT. This encodes CASSSTQGSTGELFF.

The chain has TRBV4-2 and TRBJ1-1, with unresolved D. This CDR3 has 15 residues. Germline V lookup: CDR1 LGHNA, CDR2 YNFKEQ. V lost 0 bases to trimming and J lost 0 bases, with 8 bases between them. The CDR3 here is CASSQDTPVNTEAFF. DNA of the CDR3: TGTGCCAGCAGCCAAGATACCCCAGTGAACACTGAAGCTTTCTTT.

The V call is TRBV19, the J call TRBJ2-5; the D gene is possibly TRBD1 (6 bases). Germline values: CDR1 LNHDA, CDR2 SQIVND (reference sequence). The CDR3 runs to 15 residues. V was trimmed by 4 bases and J by 9 bases, leaving 21 bases between them. The DNA for the CDR3 is TGTGCCAGTAGTACAGAGACAGGCGGACCGCTGGCCCAGTACTTC. Its translation is CASSTETGGPLAQYF. The variable domain in full, with the rest retrieved from reference TRBV19 and TRBJ2-5, is DGGITQSPKYLFRKEGQNVTLSCEQNLNHDAMYWYRQDPGQGLRLIYYSQIVNDFQKGDIAEGYSVSREKKESFPLTVTSAQKNPTAFYLCASSTETGGPLAQYFGPGTRLLVL.